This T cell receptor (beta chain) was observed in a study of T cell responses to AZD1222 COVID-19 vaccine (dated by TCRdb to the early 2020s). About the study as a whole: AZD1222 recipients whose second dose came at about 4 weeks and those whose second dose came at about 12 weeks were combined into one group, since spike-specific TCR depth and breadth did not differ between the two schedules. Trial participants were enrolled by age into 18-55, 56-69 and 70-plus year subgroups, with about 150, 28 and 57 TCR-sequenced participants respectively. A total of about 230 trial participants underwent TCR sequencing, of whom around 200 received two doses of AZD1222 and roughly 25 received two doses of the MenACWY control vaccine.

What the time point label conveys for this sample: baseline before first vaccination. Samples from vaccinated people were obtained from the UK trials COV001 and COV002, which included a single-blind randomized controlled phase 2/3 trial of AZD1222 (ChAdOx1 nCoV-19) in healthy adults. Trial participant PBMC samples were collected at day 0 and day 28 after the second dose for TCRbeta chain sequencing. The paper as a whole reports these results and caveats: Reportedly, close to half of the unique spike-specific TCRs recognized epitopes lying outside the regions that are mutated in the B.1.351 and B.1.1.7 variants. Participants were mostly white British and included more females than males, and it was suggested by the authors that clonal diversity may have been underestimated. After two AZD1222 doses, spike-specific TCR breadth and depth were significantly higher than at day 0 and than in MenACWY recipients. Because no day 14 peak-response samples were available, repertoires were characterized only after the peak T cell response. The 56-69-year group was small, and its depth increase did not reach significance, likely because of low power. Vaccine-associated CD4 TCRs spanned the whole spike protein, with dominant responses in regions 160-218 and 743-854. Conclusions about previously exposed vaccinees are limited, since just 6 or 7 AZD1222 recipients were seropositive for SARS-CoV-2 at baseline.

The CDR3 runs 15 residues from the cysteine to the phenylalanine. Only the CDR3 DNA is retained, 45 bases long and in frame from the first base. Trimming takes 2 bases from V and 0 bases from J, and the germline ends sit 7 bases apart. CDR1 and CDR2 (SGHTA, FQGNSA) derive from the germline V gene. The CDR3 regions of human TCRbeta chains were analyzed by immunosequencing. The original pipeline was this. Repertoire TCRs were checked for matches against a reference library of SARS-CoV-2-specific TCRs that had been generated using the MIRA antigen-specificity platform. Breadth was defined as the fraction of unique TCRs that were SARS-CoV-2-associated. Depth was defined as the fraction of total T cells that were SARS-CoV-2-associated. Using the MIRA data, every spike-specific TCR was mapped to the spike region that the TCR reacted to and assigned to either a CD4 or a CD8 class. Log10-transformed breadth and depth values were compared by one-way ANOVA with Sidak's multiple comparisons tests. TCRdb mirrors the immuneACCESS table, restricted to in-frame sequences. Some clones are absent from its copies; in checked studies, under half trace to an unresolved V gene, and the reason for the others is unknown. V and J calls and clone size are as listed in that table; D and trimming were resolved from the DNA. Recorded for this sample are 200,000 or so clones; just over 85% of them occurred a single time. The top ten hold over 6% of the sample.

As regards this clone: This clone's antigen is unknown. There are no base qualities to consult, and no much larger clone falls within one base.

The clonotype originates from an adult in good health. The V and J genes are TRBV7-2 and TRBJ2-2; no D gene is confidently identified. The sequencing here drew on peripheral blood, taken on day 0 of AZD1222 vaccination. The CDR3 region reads CASSLTSANTGELFF. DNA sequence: TGTGCCAGCAGCTTAACCTCCGCGAACACCGGGGAGCTGTTTTTT.